The 30 T cell receptor beta chains presented below share a single source sample, sequenced in a study of T cell responses to AZD1222 COVID-19 vaccine (dated by TCRdb to the early 2020s). Per the publication, the time point label means: about 28 days (+/-7) after the second vaccine dose. The library was prepared using the immunoSEQ multiplex PCR assay. TCRdb stores this immuneACCESS table with in-frame sequences only. Part of the clones is absent; in the studies checked, under half of the shortfall reflects unresolved V genes, and no reason is known for the rest. Recorded for this sample are approximately 46,000 clones; around 90% of them occurred a single time. 1% to 1.3% of the sample is taken by the ten largest. The sample in question was peripheral blood, obtained 28 days after the second AZD1222 dose. Receptors were obtained from an adult who received the AZD1222 COVID-19 vaccine.

This sequence joins TRBV3-1 (or the pseudogene TRBV3-2) and TRBJ2-2; a possible D gene is TRBD1 (6 bases). Trimming pared 1 base from V and 4 bases from J, leaving 10 bases between. Germline CDR1 LGHDT, CDR2 YNNKEL (reference sequence). The CDR3 is 15 residues long. The CDR3 protein is CASSQALGATGELFF. CDR3 nucleotides: TGTGCCAGCAGCCAAGCTCTGGGGGCCACCGGGGAGCTGTTTTTT.

The V gene is TRBV27, the J gene TRBJ2-3; D call uncertain. Trimming removed 3 bases at V and 3 bases at J, with 10 bases between. Germline-derived CDR1 and CDR2 are MNHEY and SMNVEV (reference sequence). CDR3 size: 14 residues. The CDR3 nucleotides read TGTGCCAGCAGTTTGGGTTTCAGGACAGATACGCAGTATTTT. This sequence encodes CASSLGFRTDTQYF.

The CDR3 here is CASSEYLVSYF. CDR3 coding DNA: TGTGCCAGCAGTGAATACCTAGTATCTTACTTC. J is TRBJ2-7 and V is TRBV6-1; no definite D call. Trimming took off 2 bases at V and 13 bases at J, with 12 bases between the two ends. The CDR3 is made up of 11 amino acids. Germline assignment: CDR1 MNHNS and CDR2 SASEGT.

V is TRBV3-1 (or the pseudogene TRBV3-2) and J is TRBJ1-1; possibly TRBD1 for D (5 bases). The V end lost 4 bases, the J end lost 3 bases, and 18 bases lay between the germline ends. The CDR3 totals 16 residues. Per the germline V gene, CDR1 is LGHDT and CDR2 is YNNKEL (reference sequence). As DNA, the CDR3 is TGTGCCAGCAGCCGTTGGGGCGGAGGCCGGGACACTGAAGCTTTCTTT. This sequence encodes CASSRWGGGRDTEAFF.

This chain uses TRBV7-2 with TRBJ2-7, with 9 bases identical to TRBD1. Germline CDR1 and CDR2: SGHTA and FQGNSA. CDR3 length: 15 residues. With 6 bases clipped from V and 1 base from J, the junction kept 7 bases outside the gene matches. The CDR3 coding sequence is TGTGCCAGCAGGCCCGACAGGGGGGGGTCCTACGAGCAGTACTTC. It translates to CASRPDRGGSYEQYF.

The chain has TRBV28 and TRBJ2-7; the match to TRBD2 covers 7 bases. The germline gives CDR1 MDHEN, CDR2 SYDVKM. The CDR3 totals 16 residues. The V and J ends lost 5 bases and 4 bases, in that order; junction bases with no gene match: 14. In nucleotides, the CDR3 is TGTGCCAGCAGTCCGACGTCCGGGACTACCCATTACGAGCAGTACTTC. Protein sequence: CASSPTSGTTHYEQYF.

The rearrangement uses TRBV10-1 and TRBJ1-1; D gene unclear. CDR3 length: 13 residues. From germline, CDR1 is WNHNN and CDR2 SYGVQD (reference sequence). Trimming stripped 6 bases from V and 1 base from J, with 9 bases between. This chain's CDR3 is CASRLTQNTEAFF. The DNA of the CDR3 is TGCGCCAGCAGGCTGACCCAGAACACTGAAGCTTTCTTT.

The CDR3 sequence: CATRLKGINSPLHF. CDR3 DNA sequence: TGTGCCACCAGACTGAAGGGGATCAATTCACCCCTCCACTTT. The rearrangement joins TRBV2 to TRBJ1-6; tentative D call: TRBD1 (5 bases). Trimming removed 10 bases from V and 7 bases from J, with 17 bases in between. The CDR3 spans 14 residues. Germline V gene data show CDR1 as SNHLY and CDR2 as FYNNEI. The whole variable domain, remainder taken from reference TRBV2 and TRBJ1-6, is EPEVTQTPSHQVTQMGQEVILRCVPISNHLYFYWYRQILGQKVEFLVSFYNNEISEKSEIFDDQFSVERPDGSNFTLKIRSTKLEDSAMYFCATRLKGINSPLHFGNGTRLTVT.

The chain links TRBV10-3 to TRBJ2-1, with 7 bases fitting TRBD2. The CDR3 is 14 residues long. After removal of 11 bases from V and 10 bases from J, the junction contained 17 bases not matched to a gene. The germline V gene has CDR1 ENHRY and CDR2 SYGVKD. CDR3: CAARLQRDRMEQFF. CDR3 in DNA: TGTGCCGCCAGGCTCCAGCGGGACCGTATGGAGCAGTTCTTC.

The rearrangement uses TRBV5-6 and TRBJ1-5; D unclear. This CDR3 spans 13 amino acids. Trimming stripped 0 bases from V and 6 bases from J, with 7 bases between. From germline, CDR1 is SGHDT and CDR2 YYEEEE. CDR3 protein: CASSLGPFQPQHF. The CDR3 nucleotides read TGTGCCAGCAGCTTGGGTCCTTTTCAGCCCCAGCATTTT.

The rearrangement joins TRBV19 to TRBJ1-2; 8 nucleotides align to TRBD1. The CDR3 extends over 13 amino acids. Per the germline V gene, CDR1 is LNHDA and CDR2 is SQIVND (reference sequence). V trimming: 10 bases; J trimming: 4 bases; junction bases outside the gene matches: 8. CDR3 loop: CATTPDRAYGYTF. DNA of the CDR3: TGTGCCACTACGCCGGACAGGGCCTATGGCTACACCTTC.

CDR3 in amino acids: CASSDRLNTEAFF. The CDR3 coding sequence is TGTGCCAGCTCGGACAGATTGAACACTGAAGCTTTCTTT. The rearrangement uses TRBV19 and TRBJ1-1; maybe TRBD1 (6 bases). CDR1 is LNHDA and CDR2 is SQIVND in the germline V gene (reference sequence). V lost 9 bases, J lost 0 bases, and 11 bases lay in between. The CDR3 sequence is 13 residues long.

The gene calls are TRBV5-1 and TRBJ1-4; 8 bases are shared with TRBD1. From germline, CDR1 is SGHRS and CDR2 YFSETQ. The CDR3 covers 15 residues. V shed 7 bases, J shed 7 bases, and the junction held 12 bases outside the gene matches. DNA of the CDR3: TGCGCCAGCGGAGATGGACAGGGCGACGGTGAAAAACTGTTTTTT. This translates into CASGDGQGDGEKLFF.

This sequence joins TRBV27 and TRBJ1-1; perhaps TRBD1 as D (5 bases). This CDR3 comprises 13 residues. Trimming stripped 6 bases from V and 4 bases from J, with 12 bases between. The germline V gene encodes CDR1 MNHEY and CDR2 SMNVEV (reference sequence). The CDR3 here is CASRPVGVTEAFF. In DNA, the CDR3 is TGTGCCAGCAGGCCCGTGGGGGTCACTGAAGCTTTCTTT.

The rearrangement joins TRBV9 to TRBJ2-7, with TRBD2 identical over 8 bases. Losses at the gene ends were 7 bases for V and 3 bases for J; bases not matched to a gene: 9. In germline, CDR1 is SGDLS, CDR2 YYNGEE. This CDR3 comprises 14 residues. This CDR3 reads CASSQAGGSYEQYF. CDR3 DNA sequence: TGTGCCAGCTCCCAGGCGGGGGGTAGCTACGAGCAGTACTTC.

This clone was recorded once. The chain recombines TRBV5-8 with TRBJ2-5; 9 bases match TRBD2. The V gene end was trimmed by 4 bases and the J gene end by 5 bases; junction bases not matched to a gene: 9. The CDR3 loop spans 15 amino acids. In germline, CDR1 is SGHTS, CDR2 YDEGEE. Here the CDR3 reads CASSIRLAVGETQYF. CDR3 DNA sequence: TGTGCCAGCAGCATTCGACTAGCGGTGGGGGAGACCCAGTACTTC. The full variable domain, in which reference TRBV5-8 and TRBJ2-5 provide the parts outside the CDR3, is EAGVTQSPTHLIKTRGQQATLRCSPISGHTSVYWYQQALGLGLQFLLWYDEGEERNRGNFPPRFSGRQFPNYSSELNVNALELEDSALYLCASSIRLAVGETQYFGPGTRLLVL.

This chain uses TRBV28 with TRBJ1-6, with a possible D match to TRBD1 (6 bases). The V end lost 2 bases, the J end lost 6 bases, and 11 bases lay between the germline ends. This CDR3 is 15 amino acids long. CDR1 and CDR2 (germline): MDHEN, SYDVKM. The CDR3 region has the DNA TGTGCCAGCAGTTTAGGGGGGCAGGTTAATTCACCCCTCCACTTT. Translated, it gives CASSLGGQVNSPLHF.

The chain links TRBV6-5 to TRBJ1-2; D is undetermined. V lost 5 bases, J lost 4 bases, and 11 bases lay in between. The germline V gene encodes CDR1 MNHEY and CDR2 SVGAGI. The CDR3 covers 13 residues. The CDR3 DNA is TGTGCCAGCAGTACCCCGGGGAGCTATGGCTACACCTTC. This translates into CASSTPGSYGYTF.

The CDR3, as DNA: TGTGCCAGCAGCTCCCTCGACAGGGGGGGGGAAGAGACCCAGTACTTC. Translating gives CASSSLDRGGEETQYF. The V and J genes are TRBV5-8 and TRBJ2-5; 9 positions agree with TRBD1. V lost 3 bases and J lost 3; bases outside the gene matches: 9. The germline V gene has CDR1 SGHTS and CDR2 YDEGEE. The CDR3 loop spans 16 amino acids.

The chain links TRBV6-2 or TRBV6-3 to TRBJ2-5; D is possibly TRBD1 (6 bases). Germline assignment: CDR1 MNHEY and CDR2 SVGEGT. The V end was cut by 2 bases, the J end by 9 bases, with 22 bases between. This CDR3 contains 16 residues. The CDR3 region has the DNA TGTGCCAGCAGTTACGGTTTTTATGGCATGGGGGCGGCCCAGTACTTC. Amino acids: CASSYGFYGMGAAQYF.

The chain couples TRBV7-9 to TRBJ1-1; D not resolved. Germline-derived CDR1 and CDR2 are SEHNR and FQNEAQ (reference sequence). The CDR3 is 13 residues long. Between the trimmed V and J ends, which lost 5 bases and 5 bases, there was a span of 12 bases. The DNA of the CDR3 is TGTGCCAGCAGCGGCCCCCTCGGGACTGAAGCTTTCTTT. This sequence encodes CASSGPLGTEAFF.

The chain employs TRBV18 and TRBJ2-5; no reliable D call. Germline CDR1 reads KGHSH; CDR2 reads LQKENI. Deletions cut 0 bases from V and 4 bases from J, with 9 bases between. This CDR3 comprises 14 residues. CDR3 residues: CASSPPQLRETQYF. The DNA of the CDR3 is TGTGCCAGCTCACCACCCCAGCTACGAGAGACCCAGTACTTC.

The chain joins TRBV7-2 to TRBJ2-1; D is ambiguous. V lost 7 bases and J lost 10, with 20 bases in between. CDR1 is SGHTA and CDR2 is FQGNSA in the germline V gene. This CDR3 spans 14 amino acids. DNA for the CDR3: TGTGCCAGCAACCATTTAGTCCCCTTCGTCGAGCAGTTCTTC. This sequence encodes CASNHLVPFVEQFF.

This chain uses TRBV6-2 or TRBV6-3 with TRBJ1-6, with 9 bases matching TRBD1. This CDR3 contains 15 residues. J gave up 8 bases and V 2 bases, and 4 bases lay outside the gene matches. The germline V gene has CDR1 MNHEY and CDR2 SVGEGT. In DNA form, the CDR3 reads TGTGCCAGCAGTTACCCACGGACAGGGGATTCACCCCTCCACTTT. Its protein product is CASSYPRTGDSPLHF.

V is TRBV28 and J is TRBJ1-2; D possibly corresponds to TRBD1 (5 bases). Germline-derived CDR1 and CDR2 are MDHEN and SYDVKM. The CDR3 has 13 amino acids. Trimming cost V 3 bases and J 6 bases, with 11 bases left between them. CDR3 residues: CASSFRVGHGYTF. The DNA for the CDR3 is TGTGCCAGCAGTTTCAGGGTAGGCCATGGCTACACCTTC.

The chain couples TRBV19 to TRBJ2-7, with 7 bases aligning to TRBD1. The CDR3 totals 15 residues. CDR1 is LNHDA and CDR2 is SQIVND in the germline V gene (reference sequence). J gave up 2 bases and V 4 bases, and 8 bases lay outside the gene matches. The CDR3 coding sequence is TGTGCCAGTAGTAGCCTTGGGACAGATCCCTACGAGCAGTACTTC. Protein: CASSSLGTDPYEQYF.

This clone has a single count. The J gene is TRBJ1-1, the V gene TRBV5-6; perhaps TRBD1 as D (6 bases). Germline CDR1 SGHDT, CDR2 YYEEEE. There are 15 residues in the CDR3. Trimming took 4 bases from V and 2 from J, leaving 15 bases between them. The CDR3 reads CASSDLGGPNTEAFF. CDR3 DNA sequence: TGTGCCAGCAGCGACCTGGGGGGGCCTAACACTGAAGCTTTCTTT.

This sequence joins TRBV28 and TRBJ1-5; possibly TRBD1 for D (5 bases). This CDR3 contains 14 residues. Trimming removed 1 base from V and 5 bases from J, with 9 bases in between. Germline V gene sequence: CDR1 MDHEN, CDR2 SYDVKM. CDR3 DNA sequence: TGTGCCAGCAGTTTATCGGGGACGGATCAGCCCCAGCATTTT. This sequence encodes CASSLSGTDQPQHF.

The chain employs TRBV9 and TRBJ2-2; D is possibly TRBD2 (6 bases). This CDR3 spans 16 amino acids. The V gene's germline CDR1 is SGDLS and CDR2 YYNGEE. The V end was cut by 4 bases, the J end by 0 bases, with 13 bases between. This chain's CDR3 is CASSLRWGANTGELFF. The DNA for the CDR3 is TGTGCCAGCAGCTTAAGATGGGGGGCGAACACCGGGGAGCTGTTTTTT.

The chain joins TRBV5-8 to TRBJ2-5; a weak D match, TRBD1 (5 bases). Germline lookup yields CDR1 SGHTS and CDR2 YDEGEE. This CDR3 has 15 amino acids. Trimming pared 0 bases from V and 4 bases from J, leaving 13 bases between. CDR3 sequence reads: CASSLVAGLGETQYF. CDR3 coding DNA: TGTGCCAGCAGCTTGGTGGCAGGGCTAGGAGAGACCCAGTACTTC.